This T cell receptor beta chain is from a study of cytomegalovirus exposure and HLA in healthy donors. The donors were members of the validation cohort comprising over a hundred subjects, separate from the approximately 630-subject first cohort. Sequencing was performed with immunoSEQ multiplex PCR; in TCRdb, only in-frame clones are kept and a portion is missing. Among some 130,000 clones, roughly nine tenths were seen once, and the ten largest hold more than 0.95%. As to this clone: The antigen is unknown.

CDR1 is MGHRA and CDR2 is YSYEKL in the germline V gene. This CDR3 region has 16 residues. The germline V and J ends were trimmed by 5 bases and 0 bases, with 13 bases remaining between them. Study-level points and caveats: Among TCR sequences, most were rare, though some public TCRs appeared in many donors. 150 or so TCR beta chains were listed as cytomegalovirus-associated.

This chain uses TRBV4-1 with TRBJ1-4, with D maybe TRBD1 (5 bases). The specimen sequenced was PBMCs. This TCR was sampled from a woman under 30 in good health and CMV-seronegative. The CDR3 spells CASSRVGGATNEKLFF. CDR3 in DNA: TGCGCCAGCAGCAGGGTCGGAGGGGCAACTAATGAAAAACTGTTTTTT.